This T cell receptor beta chain was sequenced during a study of blood T cell repertoires in COVID-19. TCRdb keeps only in-frame clones here, not all; method: immunoSEQ multiplex PCR. This sample has about 170,000 clones, with more than 85% found just once. Germline CDR1 is SGHTA and CDR2 is FQGNSA. V shed 5 bases, J shed 8 bases, and the junction held 13 bases outside the gene matches. The CDR3 is 15 amino acids. Specimen: peripheral blood. The receptor comes from a woman older than 75 in a cohort sampled during active or convalescent COVID-19. The chain has TRBV7-2 and TRBJ1-2; 8 bases are shared with TRBD1. CDR3 sequence reads: CASSLDSGTGGGYTF. The CDR3 DNA is TGTGCCAGCAGCCTCGACTCCGGGACAGGAGGGGGCTACACCTTC.